The subject of this entry is one T cell receptor beta chain. What it binds is not known. This record comes from a study of PD-1 blockade in mismatch repair-deficient tumors. Study summary: Enrolled about 2013-2016, patients had progressing, pretreated mismatch repair-deficient cancers of 12 types.

Mismatch repair deficiency was confirmed in all patients, by PCR or immunohistochemistry. Three pembrolizumab responders had their TCRs sequenced. Sequenced by immunoSEQ multiplex PCR; TCRdb stores in-frame clones only, minus some. Of under 150,000 clones listed, approximately 91% are singletons. Per germline, CDR1 PRHDT and CDR2 FYEKMQ (reference sequence). V dropped 6 bases and J dropped 6; count of bases not matched to a gene: 7. This CDR3 contains 15 residues. General observations from the study: After pembrolizumab, tumor-resident clones rose rapidly, then generally contracted before radiologic responses.

This TCR was sampled from an adult with mismatch repair-deficient cancer. The chain uses TRBV13 and TRBJ2-2; 10 positions match TRBD1. The sequencing here drew on peripheral blood, taken 70 to 73 weeks after starting pembrolizumab. The CDR3 here is CASSEDRGLAGELFF. DNA of the CDR3: TGTGCCAGCAGTGAAGACAGGGGGCTAGCCGGGGAGCTGTTTTTT.